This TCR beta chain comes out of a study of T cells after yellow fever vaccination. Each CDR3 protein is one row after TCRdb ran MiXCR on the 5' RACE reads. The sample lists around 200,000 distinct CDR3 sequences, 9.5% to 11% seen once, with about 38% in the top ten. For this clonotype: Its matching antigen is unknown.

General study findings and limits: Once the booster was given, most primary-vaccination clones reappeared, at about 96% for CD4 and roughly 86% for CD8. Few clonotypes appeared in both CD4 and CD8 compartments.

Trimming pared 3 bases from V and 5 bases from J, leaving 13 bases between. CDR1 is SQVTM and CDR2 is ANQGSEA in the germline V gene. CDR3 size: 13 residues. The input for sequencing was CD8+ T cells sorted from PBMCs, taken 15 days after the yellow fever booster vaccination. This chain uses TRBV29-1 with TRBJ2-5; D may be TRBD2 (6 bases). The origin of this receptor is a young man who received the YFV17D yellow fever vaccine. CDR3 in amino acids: CSVDSGVEETQYF. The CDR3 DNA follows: TGCAGCGTTGATTCGGGGGTGGAGGAGACCCAGTACTTC.